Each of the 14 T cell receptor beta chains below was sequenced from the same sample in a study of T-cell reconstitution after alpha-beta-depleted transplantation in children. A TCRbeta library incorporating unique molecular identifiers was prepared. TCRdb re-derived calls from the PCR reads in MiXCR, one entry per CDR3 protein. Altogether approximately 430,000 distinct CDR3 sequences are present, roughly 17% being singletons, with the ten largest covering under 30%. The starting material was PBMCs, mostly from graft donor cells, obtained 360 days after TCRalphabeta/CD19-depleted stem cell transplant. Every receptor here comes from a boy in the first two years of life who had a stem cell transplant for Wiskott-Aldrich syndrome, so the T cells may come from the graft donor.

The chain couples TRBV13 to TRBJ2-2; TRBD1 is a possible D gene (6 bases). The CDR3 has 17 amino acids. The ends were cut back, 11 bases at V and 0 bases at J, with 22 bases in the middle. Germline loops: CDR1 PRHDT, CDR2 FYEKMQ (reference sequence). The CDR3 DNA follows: TGTGCCCTCAGCTCTACCTACAGGGCCCCGAACACCGGGGAGCTGTTTTTT. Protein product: CALSSTYRAPNTGELFF.

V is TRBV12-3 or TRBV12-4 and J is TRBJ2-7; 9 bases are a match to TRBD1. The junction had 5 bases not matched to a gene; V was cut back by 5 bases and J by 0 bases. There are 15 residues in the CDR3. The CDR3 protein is CASSRDRDTSYEQYF. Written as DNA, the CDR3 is TGTGCCAGCAGTAGGGACAGGGACACCTCCTACGAGCAGTACTTC.

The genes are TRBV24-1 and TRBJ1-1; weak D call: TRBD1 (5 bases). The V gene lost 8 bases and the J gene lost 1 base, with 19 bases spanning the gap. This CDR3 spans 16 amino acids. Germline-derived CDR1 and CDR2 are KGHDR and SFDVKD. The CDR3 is CATTAGITWGNTEAFF. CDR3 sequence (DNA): TGTGCCACCACAGCAGGGATAACATGGGGGAACACTGAAGCTTTCTTT.

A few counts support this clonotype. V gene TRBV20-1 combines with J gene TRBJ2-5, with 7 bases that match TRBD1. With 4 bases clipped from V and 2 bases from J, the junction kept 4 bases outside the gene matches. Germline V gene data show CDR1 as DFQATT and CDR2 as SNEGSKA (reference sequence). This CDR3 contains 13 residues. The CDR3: CSANRGPQETQYF. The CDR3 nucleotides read TGCAGTGCTAACAGGGGTCCACAAGAGACCCAGTACTTC.

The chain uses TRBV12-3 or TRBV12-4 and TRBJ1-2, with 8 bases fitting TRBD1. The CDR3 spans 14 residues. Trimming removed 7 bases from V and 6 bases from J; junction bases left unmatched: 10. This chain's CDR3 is CASTPFLRGHGYTF. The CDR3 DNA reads TGTGCCAGCACCCCGTTTCTCAGGGGGCATGGCTACACCTTC.

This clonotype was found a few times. DNA of the CDR3: TGCGCCAGCAGCCAGAGACAGGGGGCGAGCACTGAAGCTTTCTTT. As protein: CASSQRQGASTEAFF. J is TRBJ1-1 and V is TRBV4-3; 10 bases agree with TRBD1. Per germline, CDR1 LGHNA and CDR2 YSLEER. Losses at the gene ends were 3 bases for V and 4 bases for J; bases not matched to a gene: 5. The CDR3 is 15 residues long.

This CDR3 is CSAKLAGLADTQYF. The CDR3 DNA follows: TGCAGTGCTAAACTAGCGGGCTTGGCAGATACGCAGTATTTT. V gene TRBV20-1 combines with J gene TRBJ2-3, with 9 bases matching TRBD2. With 4 bases clipped from V and 4 bases from J, the junction kept 6 bases outside the gene matches. The CDR3 extends over 14 amino acids. Germline values: CDR1 DFQATT, CDR2 SNEGSKA (reference sequence).

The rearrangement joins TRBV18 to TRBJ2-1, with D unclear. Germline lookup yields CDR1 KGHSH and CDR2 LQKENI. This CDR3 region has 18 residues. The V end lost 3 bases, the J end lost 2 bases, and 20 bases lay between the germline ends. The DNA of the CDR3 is TGTGCCAGCTCACCCTTCGCATTTATGGTACGGCCCTACAATGAGCAGTTCTTC. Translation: CASSPFAFMVRPYNEQFF.

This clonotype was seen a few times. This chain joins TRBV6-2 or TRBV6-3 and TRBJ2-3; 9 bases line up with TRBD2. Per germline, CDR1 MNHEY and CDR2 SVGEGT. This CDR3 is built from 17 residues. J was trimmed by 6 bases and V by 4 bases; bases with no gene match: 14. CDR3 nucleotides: TGTGCCAGCAGTTTCCACGCGGCGGGAGGGCCATTGGATACGCAGTATTTT. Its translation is CASSFHAAGGPLDTQYF.

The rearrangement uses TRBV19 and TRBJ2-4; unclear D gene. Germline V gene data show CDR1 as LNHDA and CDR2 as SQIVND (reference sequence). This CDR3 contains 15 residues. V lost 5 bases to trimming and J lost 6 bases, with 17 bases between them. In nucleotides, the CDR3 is TGTGCCAGTAGTCCATATGGGTTCACGGGAAACATTCAGTACTTC. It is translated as CASSPYGFTGNIQYF.

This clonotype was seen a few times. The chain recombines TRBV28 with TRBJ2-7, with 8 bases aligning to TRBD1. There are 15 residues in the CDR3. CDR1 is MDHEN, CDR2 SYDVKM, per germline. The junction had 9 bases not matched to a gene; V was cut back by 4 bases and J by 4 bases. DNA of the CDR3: TGTGCCAGCAGTTGGGGGACAGGTTATTCTTACGAGCAGTACTTC. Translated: CASSWGTGYSYEQYF.

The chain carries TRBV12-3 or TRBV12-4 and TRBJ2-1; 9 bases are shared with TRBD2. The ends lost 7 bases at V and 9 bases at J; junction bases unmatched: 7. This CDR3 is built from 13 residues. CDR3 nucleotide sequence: TGTGCCAGCATCAGCGGGAGGAGGGGTGAGCAGTTCTTC. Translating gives CASISGRRGEQFF.

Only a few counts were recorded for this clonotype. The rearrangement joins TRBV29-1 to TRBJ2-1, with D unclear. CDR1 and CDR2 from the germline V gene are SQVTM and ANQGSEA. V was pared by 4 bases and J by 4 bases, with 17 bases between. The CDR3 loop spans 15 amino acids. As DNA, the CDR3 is TGCAGCGTTGTGTCTTCCCGTAGAGAATACAATGAGCAGTTCTTC. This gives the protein CSVVSSRREYNEQFF.

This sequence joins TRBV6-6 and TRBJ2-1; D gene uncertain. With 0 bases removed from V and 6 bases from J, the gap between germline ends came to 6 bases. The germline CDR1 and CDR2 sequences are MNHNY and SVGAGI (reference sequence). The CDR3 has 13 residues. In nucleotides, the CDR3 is TGTGCCAGCAGTTACTCGAAAACCAATGAGCAGTTCTTC. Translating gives CASSYSKTNEQFF.